Following are 25 T cell receptor beta chains from one sample sequenced in a study of Graves' ophthalmopathy and Graves' hyperthyroidism. The sequenced template was RNA, covering the TCR beta CDR3 region. Second-round multiplex PCR came after first-round RT-PCR with HTBI primers. MiXCR, run by TCRdb on the multiplex PCR reads, gives a single entry per CDR3 protein. Of about 370,000 distinct CDR3 sequences listed, about a sixth are singletons. Sequenced: peripheral blood. Receptors were obtained from a woman under 30 with Graves' ophthalmopathy.

This clonotype was counted at least ten times. The germline gene is not matched at one end of the junction; a read error may be the cause. The chain links TRBV9 to TRBJ2-5; possibly TRBD1 or TRBD2 for D (6 bases each). Germline assignment: CDR1 SGDLS and CDR2 YYNGEE. The CDR3 is 13 amino acids. CDR3 amino acids: CASSVAGAEAQYF. The CDR3 DNA reads TGTGCCAGCAGCGTAGCGGGGGCAGAGGCCCAGTACTTC.

The table lists this clonotype with many counts. This chain links TRBV29-1 with TRBJ1-1; D is undetermined. CDR1 and CDR2 from the germline V gene are SQVTM and ANQGSEA. The CDR3 loop spans 12 amino acids. Trimming shortened V by 6 bases and J by 3 bases, and 11 bases separated the two germline ends. The CDR3, as DNA: TGCAGCGTCTCTGACATTTACACTGAAGCTTTCTTT. Translating gives CSVSDIYTEAFF.

The chain combines TRBV6-5 with TRBJ1-1, with D maybe TRBD1 (5 bases). V was clipped by 2 bases and J by 4 bases, with 11 bases between them. This CDR3 comprises 14 residues. CDR1 and CDR2 from the germline V gene are MNHEY and SVGAGI. The CDR3 here is CASSYGGGITEAFF. The CDR3 DNA follows: TGTGCCAGCAGTTACGGGGGAGGAATCACTGAAGCTTTCTTT.

Regarding this clonotype: At one end the junction does not follow the germline gene, possibly because of a read error. The chain employs TRBV6-2 or TRBV6-3 and TRBJ1-5; D may be TRBD1 (6 bases). Germline V gene data show CDR1 as MNHEY and CDR2 as SVGEGT. CDR3 length: 19 residues. The CDR3 reads CAGSLGRWQGKYSNQPQHF. The CDR3 region has the DNA TGTGCCGGCAGTCTCGGGAGGTGGCAGGGGAAATATAGCAATCAGCCCCAGCATTTT.

This clonotype occurred many times. In this CDR3 the conserved last residue, phenylalanine or tryptophan, is missing, so a read error is likely. The chain couples TRBV20-1 to TRBJ2-7, with TRBD1 as a possible D gene (6 bases). Germline V gives CDR1 DFQATT, CDR2 SNEGSKA (reference sequence). CDR3 length: 10 residues. For the CDR3, the DNA is TGCAGCGCATCAGGGGAAGAGCAGTACCTC. It is translated as CSASGEEQYL.

This clonotype was picked up many times. The chain joins TRBV12-3 or TRBV12-4 to TRBJ2-2; 9 positions agree with TRBD2. The CDR3 spans 15 residues. V lost 5 bases and J lost 4; bases outside the gene matches: 5. The CDR3 region is CASSPSGRPTGELFF. The DNA for the CDR3 is TGTGCCAGCAGTCCGAGCGGGAGGCCCACCGGGGAGCTGTTTTTT.

Ten or more counts support this clonotype. The genes are TRBV24-1 and TRBJ2-7; 7 bases are a match to TRBD2. This CDR3 is 16 amino acids long. The junction had 9 bases not matched to a gene; V was cut back by 5 bases and J by 0 bases. The germline gives CDR1 KGHDR, CDR2 SFDVKD. As DNA, the CDR3 is TGTGCCACCAGTGGGGGTGGCGGCGGGAGCTCCTACGAGCAGTACTTC. It yields the protein CATSGGGGGSSYEQYF.

This clonotype was seen repeatedly, ten times or more. The chain recombines TRBV15 with TRBJ2-2; 9 bases line up with TRBD2. The junction had 4 bases not matched to a gene; V was cut back by 1 base and J by 1 base. This CDR3 has 17 amino acids. Per germline, CDR1 LNHNV and CDR2 YYDKDF (reference sequence). CDR3 DNA sequence: TGTGCCACCAGCAGAGGACATAGCGGGAGGAACACCGGGGAGCTGTTTTTT. It translates to CATSRGHSGRNTGELFF. The full variable domain, completed using reference TRBV15 and TRBJ2-2, is DAMVIQNPRYQVTQFGKPVTLSCSQTLNHNVMYWYQQKSSQAPKLLFHYYDKDFNNEADTPDNFQSRRPNTSFCFLDIRSPGLGDTAMYLCATSRGHSGRNTGELFFGEGSRLTVL.

This chain connects TRBV9 to TRBJ2-1, with a tentative D call TRBD2 (7 bases). There are 16 residues in the CDR3. The ends were cut back, 4 bases at V and 0 bases at J, with 14 bases in the middle. The germline CDR1 and CDR2 sequences are SGDLS and YYNGEE. The CDR3: CASSRRGGNSYNEQFF. In DNA form, the CDR3 reads TGTGCCAGCAGCAGAAGGGGGGGGAACTCCTACAATGAGCAGTTCTTC.

This clonotype was seen at least ten times. The chain joins TRBV15 to TRBJ1-2, with a tentative D call TRBD1 (6 bases). The ends were cut back, 5 bases at V and 0 bases at J, with 10 bases in the middle. Germline lookup yields CDR1 LNHNV and CDR2 YYDKDF (reference sequence). CDR3 length equals 14 residues. The chain's CDR3 is CATSSGQTNYGYTF. The CDR3 DNA sequence: TGTGCCACCAGCTCCGGACAGACTAACTATGGCTACACCTTC.

This clonotype was counted ten times or more. The DNA of the CDR3 is TGTGCCAGCAACACCGAGGACAGGGTCCCCTACGAGCAGTACTTC. Translating it yields CASNTEDRVPYEQYF. The rearrangement joins TRBV28 to TRBJ2-7; 8 bases align to TRBD1. The CDR3 has 15 amino acids. Germline-derived CDR1 and CDR2 are MDHEN and SYDVKM. Losses at the gene ends were 7 bases for V and 2 bases for J; bases not matched to a gene: 10. The complete variable domain, with remaining parts taken from reference TRBV28 and TRBJ2-7, reads DVKVTQSSRYLVKRTGEKVFLECVQDMDHENMFWYRQDPGLGLRLIYFSYDVKMKEKGDIPEGYSVSREKKERFSLILESASTNQTSMYLCASNTEDRVPYEQYFGPGTRLTVT.

This clonotype was picked up many times. V usage is TRBV6-2 or TRBV6-3 and J usage is TRBJ1-1; 7 positions agree with TRBD1. Germline V gene lookup returns CDR1 MNHEY and CDR2 SVGEGT. J was trimmed by 4 bases and V by 6 bases; bases with no gene match: 2. The CDR3 length is 12 residues. CDR3 in DNA: TGTGCCAGCAGAGAGGGGGCCACTGAAGCTTTCTTT. Residues: CASREGATEAFF.

At least ten counts were recorded for this clonotype. The rearrangement joins TRBV30 to TRBJ1-5; tentative D call: TRBD1 (5 bases). Germline V gene data show CDR1 as GTSNPN and CDR2 as SVGIG (reference sequence). This CDR3 contains 14 residues. Trimming shortened V by 5 bases and J by 9 bases, and 20 bases separated the two germline ends. CDR3 residues: CAWQPGTAGGPQHF. The CDR3 DNA is TGTGCCTGGCAGCCTGGGACGGCCGGAGGGCCCCAGCATTTT.

In this sample, this clonotype turned up many times. The rearrangement uses TRBV12-3 or TRBV12-4 and TRBJ1-2; D not certain. The CDR3 sequence is 12 residues long. Trimming cost V 6 bases and J 8 bases, with 13 bases left between them. The DNA of the CDR3 is TGTGCCAGCAGCTTCAGCCTAGGAGGCTACACCTTC. Residues: CASSFSLGGYTF.

This chain links TRBV6-1 with TRBJ2-7; 11 bases are a match to TRBD1. The germline gives CDR1 MNHNS, CDR2 SASEGT. Trimming removed 8 bases from V and 3 bases from J; junction bases left unmatched: 3. This CDR3 contains 13 residues. DNA of the CDR3: TGTGCCAGCTGGGGACAGGGGGTCTACGAGCAGTACTTC. Its translation: CASWGQGVYEQYF.

This clonotype was seen many times. V and J are TRBV18 and TRBJ2-7, with 7 bases lining up with TRBD1. The CDR3 consists of 13 residues. In germline, CDR1 is KGHSH, CDR2 LQKENI. After removal of 3 bases from V and 5 bases from J, the junction contained 4 bases not matched to a gene. The CDR3 reads CASSPRTGNEQYF. Here the CDR3 DNA reads TGTGCCAGCTCACCGAGGACAGGCAACGAGCAGTACTTC.

The gene calls are TRBV29-1 and TRBJ2-7, with D perhaps TRBD1 (5 bases). This CDR3 has 14 amino acids. V was trimmed by 0 bases and J by 3 bases, leaving 12 bases between them. CDR1 is SQVTM and CDR2 is ANQGSEA in the germline V gene. The CDR3 reads CSVEDGQGSYEQYF. CDR3 DNA sequence: TGCAGCGTTGAAGATGGGCAGGGAAGCTACGAGCAGTACTTC.

This clonotype was seen repeatedly, ten times or more. The chain uses TRBV28 and TRBJ1-5, with D unclear. The CDR3 runs to 14 residues. Per germline, CDR1 MDHEN and CDR2 SYDVKM. The V end lost 3 bases, the J end lost 7 bases, and 13 bases lay between the germline ends. CDR3 protein: CASSLMDLRQPQHF. The DNA for the CDR3 is TGTGCCAGCAGTTTGATGGATCTGCGACAGCCCCAGCATTTT.

This clonotype was counted at least ten times. V is TRBV20-1 and J is TRBJ1-3; D remains ambiguous. Trimming took 3 bases from V and 0 from J, leaving 6 bases between them. Germline-derived CDR1 and CDR2 are DFQATT and SNEGSKA (reference sequence). The CDR3 is 13 residues long. The CDR3 is CSARGISGNTIYF. The DNA for the CDR3 is TGCAGTGCTAGGGGGATCTCTGGAAACACCATATATTTT.

This clonotype came up many times. The V and J genes are TRBV19 and TRBJ1-5, with D unresolved. V shed 7 bases and J shed 1 base, with 17 bases lying between them. The CDR3 has 16 residues. From germline, CDR1 is LNHDA and CDR2 SQIVND (reference sequence). Here the CDR3 DNA reads TGTGCCAGTACCACCGGCCAGTTGGAGAGCAATCAGCCCCAGCATTTT. Protein: CASTTGQLESNQPQHF. Looking up the rest from reference TRBV19 and TRBJ1-5 gives the full variable domain: DGGITQSPKYLFRKEGQNVTLSCEQNLNHDAMYWYRQDPGQGLRLIYYSQIVNDFQKGDIAEGYSVSREKKESFPLTVTSAQKNPTAFYLCASTTGQLESNQPQHFGDGTRLSIL.

In its sample, this clonotype was seen many times. The rearrangement links TRBV12-3 or TRBV12-4 to TRBJ1-5; no reliable D call. The germline V and J ends were trimmed by 1 base and 6 bases, with 10 bases remaining between them. CDR3 length: 14 amino acids. The CDR3 sequence is CASSLGGGIQPQHF. In DNA form, the CDR3 reads TGTGCCAGCAGTTTAGGGGGTGGGATTCAGCCCCAGCATTTT.

The chain couples TRBV19 to TRBJ1-1; 9 bases line up with TRBD1. The CDR3 extends over 15 amino acids. Germline CDR1 reads LNHDA; CDR2 reads SQIVND (reference sequence). Trimming at V came to 4 bases and at J to 5 bases, leaving 8 bases not matched to a gene. CDR3 sequence reads: CASSNGTGWRTEAFF. The DNA of the CDR3 is TGTGCCAGTAGTAACGGGACAGGGTGGCGGACTGAAGCTTTCTTT. The full variable domain, completed using reference TRBV19 and TRBJ1-1, is DGGITQSPKYLFRKEGQNVTLSCEQNLNHDAMYWYRQDPGQGLRLIYYSQIVNDFQKGDIAEGYSVSREKKESFPLTVTSAQKNPTAFYLCASSNGTGWRTEAFFGQGTRLTVV.

This clonotype was seen at least ten times. The chain couples TRBV28 to TRBJ2-7; D is perhaps TRBD1 (6 bases). In germline, CDR1 is MDHEN, CDR2 SYDVKM. There are 13 residues in the CDR3. Deletions cut 2 bases from V and 1 base from J, with 6 bases between. Written as DNA, the CDR3 is TGTGCCAGCAGTTTAACAGGGTCCTACGAGCAGTACTTC. It is translated as CASSLTGSYEQYF.

This clonotype was seen at least ten times. The chain has TRBV7-2 and TRBJ2-7; TRBD1 is a possible D gene (6 bases). V was trimmed by 5 bases and J by 3 bases, leaving 11 bases between them. The germline V gene encodes CDR1 SGHTA and CDR2 FQGNSA. The CDR3 spans 13 residues. CDR3 loop: CASSIGGGYEQYF. The CDR3 region has the DNA TGTGCCAGCAGCATAGGGGGTGGCTACGAGCAGTACTTC.

There are many counts of this clonotype. The chain is built from TRBV7-8 and TRBJ1-5; D perhaps matches TRBD1 (5 bases). V gave up 6 bases and J gave up 4 bases, with 16 bases separating them. The CDR3 consists of 15 residues. CDR1 and CDR2 from the germline V gene are SGHVS and FQNEAQ. The CDR3 is CASSGDPNGNQPQHF. Here the CDR3 DNA reads TGTGCCAGCAGTGGGGACCCCAACGGGAATCAGCCCCAGCATTTT.